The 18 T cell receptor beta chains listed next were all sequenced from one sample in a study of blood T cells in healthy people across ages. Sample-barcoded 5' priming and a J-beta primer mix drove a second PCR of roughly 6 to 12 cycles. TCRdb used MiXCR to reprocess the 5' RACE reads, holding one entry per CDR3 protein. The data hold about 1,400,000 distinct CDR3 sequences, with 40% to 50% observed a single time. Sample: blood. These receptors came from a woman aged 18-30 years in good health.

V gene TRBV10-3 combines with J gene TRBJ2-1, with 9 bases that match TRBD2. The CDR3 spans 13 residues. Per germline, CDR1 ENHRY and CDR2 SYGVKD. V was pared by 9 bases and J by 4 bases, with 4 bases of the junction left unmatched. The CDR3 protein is CAIDSGRYNEQFF. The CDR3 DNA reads TGTGCCATTGATAGCGGGAGATACAATGAGCAGTTCTTC.

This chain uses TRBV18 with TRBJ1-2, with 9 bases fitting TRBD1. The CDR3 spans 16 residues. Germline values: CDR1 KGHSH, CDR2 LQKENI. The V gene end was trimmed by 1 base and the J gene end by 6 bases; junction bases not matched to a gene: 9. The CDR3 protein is CASSPLLPGQGNGYTF. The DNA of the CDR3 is TGTGCCAGCTCACCACTCCTTCCGGGACAGGGCAATGGCTACACCTTC.

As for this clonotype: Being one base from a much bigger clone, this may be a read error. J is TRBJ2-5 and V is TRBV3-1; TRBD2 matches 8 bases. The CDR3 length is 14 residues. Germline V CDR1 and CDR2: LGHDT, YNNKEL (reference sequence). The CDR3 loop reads CASSQASGQETLYF. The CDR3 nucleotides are TGTGCCAGCAGCCAAGCTAGCGGGCAAGAGACCCTGTACTTC.

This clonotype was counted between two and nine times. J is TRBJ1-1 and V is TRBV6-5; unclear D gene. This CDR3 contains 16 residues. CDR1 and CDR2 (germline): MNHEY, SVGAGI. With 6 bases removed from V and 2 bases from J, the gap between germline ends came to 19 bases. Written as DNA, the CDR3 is TGTGCCAGCAGGGTCGAGGGTACCCAATTTAACACTGAAGCTTTCTTT. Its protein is CASRVEGTQFNTEAFF.

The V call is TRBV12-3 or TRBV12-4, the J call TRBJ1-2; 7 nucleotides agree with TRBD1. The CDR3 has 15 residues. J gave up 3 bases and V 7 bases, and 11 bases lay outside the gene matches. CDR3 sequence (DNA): TGTGCCAGCACTCGCCTCGGGACAGCTGACTATGGCTACACCTTC. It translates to CASTRLGTADYGYTF.

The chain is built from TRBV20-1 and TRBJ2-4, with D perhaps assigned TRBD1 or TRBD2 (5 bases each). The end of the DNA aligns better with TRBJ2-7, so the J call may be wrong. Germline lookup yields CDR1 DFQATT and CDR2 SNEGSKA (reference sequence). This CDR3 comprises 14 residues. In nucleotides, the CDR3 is TGCAGTGCTCTTGGACACCCGGGGCTCTACGAGCAGTACTTC. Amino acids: CSALGHPGLYEQYF.

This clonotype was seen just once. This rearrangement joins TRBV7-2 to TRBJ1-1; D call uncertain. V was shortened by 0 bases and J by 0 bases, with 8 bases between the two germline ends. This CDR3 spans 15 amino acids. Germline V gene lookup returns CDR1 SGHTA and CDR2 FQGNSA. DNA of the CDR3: TGTGCCAGCAGCTTAGCGCTCGGGATGAACACTGAAGCTTTCTTT. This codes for CASSLALGMNTEAFF.

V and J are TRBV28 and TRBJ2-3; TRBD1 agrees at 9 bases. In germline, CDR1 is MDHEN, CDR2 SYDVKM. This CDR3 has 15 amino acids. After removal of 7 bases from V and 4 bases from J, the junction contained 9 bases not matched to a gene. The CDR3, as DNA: TGTGCCAGCATCTTAGGGGACAGGGCCCCAGATACGCAGTATTTT. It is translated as CASILGDRAPDTQYF. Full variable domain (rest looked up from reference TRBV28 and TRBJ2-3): DVKVTQSSRYLVKRTGEKVFLECVQDMDHENMFWYRQDPGLGLRLIYFSYDVKMKEKGDIPEGYSVSREKKERFSLILESASTNQTSMYLCASILGDRAPDTQYFGPGTRLTVL.

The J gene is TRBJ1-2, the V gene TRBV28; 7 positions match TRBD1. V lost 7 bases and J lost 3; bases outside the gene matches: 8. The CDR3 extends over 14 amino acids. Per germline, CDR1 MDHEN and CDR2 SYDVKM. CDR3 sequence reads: CASTPGQPYYGYTF. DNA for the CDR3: TGTGCCAGCACCCCGGGACAGCCTTACTATGGCTACACCTTC.

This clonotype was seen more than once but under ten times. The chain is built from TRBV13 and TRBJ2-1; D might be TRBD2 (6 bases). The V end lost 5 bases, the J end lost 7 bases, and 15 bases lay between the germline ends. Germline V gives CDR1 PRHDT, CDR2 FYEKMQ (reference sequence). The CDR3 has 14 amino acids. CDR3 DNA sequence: TGTGCCAGCAGCAGACTAGGTTCGTGGAATGAGCAGTTCTTC. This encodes CASSRLGSWNEQFF.

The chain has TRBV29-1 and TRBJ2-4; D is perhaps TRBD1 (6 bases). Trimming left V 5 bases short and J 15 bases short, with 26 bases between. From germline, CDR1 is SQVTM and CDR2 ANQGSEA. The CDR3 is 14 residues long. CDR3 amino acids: CSVTKQGPQETLYF. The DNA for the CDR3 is TGCAGCGTTACCAAACAGGGTCCCCAAGAGACCCTGTACTTC.

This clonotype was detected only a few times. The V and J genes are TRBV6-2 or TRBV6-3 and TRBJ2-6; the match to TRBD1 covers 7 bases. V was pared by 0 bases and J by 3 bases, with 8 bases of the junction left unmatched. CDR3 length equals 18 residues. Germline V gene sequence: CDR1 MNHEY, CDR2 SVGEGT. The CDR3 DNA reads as TGTGCCAGCAGTTACTCGCTGTCAGGGGGTAGTGGGGCCAACGTCCTGACTTTC. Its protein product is CASSYSLSGGSGANVLTF.

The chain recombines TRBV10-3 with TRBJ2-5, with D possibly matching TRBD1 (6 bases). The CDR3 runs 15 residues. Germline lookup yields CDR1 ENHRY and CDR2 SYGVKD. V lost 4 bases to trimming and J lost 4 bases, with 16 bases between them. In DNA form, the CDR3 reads TGTGCCATCAGTGGGATGAGTCAGGGGCGAGAGACCCAGTACTTC. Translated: CAISGMSQGRETQYF.

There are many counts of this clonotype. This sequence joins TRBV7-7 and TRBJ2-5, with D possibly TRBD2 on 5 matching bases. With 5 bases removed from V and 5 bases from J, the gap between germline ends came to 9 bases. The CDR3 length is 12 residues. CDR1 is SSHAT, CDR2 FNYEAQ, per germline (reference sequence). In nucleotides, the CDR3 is TGTGCCAGCAGCCGGACGGGGGAGACCCAGTACTTC. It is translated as CASSRTGETQYF.

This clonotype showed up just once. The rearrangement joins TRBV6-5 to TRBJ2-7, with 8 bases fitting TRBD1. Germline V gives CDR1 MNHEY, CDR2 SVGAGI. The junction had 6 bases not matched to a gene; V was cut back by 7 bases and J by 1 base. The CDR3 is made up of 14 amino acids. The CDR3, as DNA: TGTGCCAGCACTTCGACAGGGGTATCCTACGAGCAGTACTTC. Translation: CASTSTGVSYEQYF.

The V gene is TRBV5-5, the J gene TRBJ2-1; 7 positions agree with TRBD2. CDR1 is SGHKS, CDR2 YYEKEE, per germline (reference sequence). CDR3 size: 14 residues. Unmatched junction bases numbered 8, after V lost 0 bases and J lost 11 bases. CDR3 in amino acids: CASSLVGGDLKQFF. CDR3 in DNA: TGTGCCAGCAGCTTGGTGGGGGGGGACCTGAAGCAGTTCTTC.

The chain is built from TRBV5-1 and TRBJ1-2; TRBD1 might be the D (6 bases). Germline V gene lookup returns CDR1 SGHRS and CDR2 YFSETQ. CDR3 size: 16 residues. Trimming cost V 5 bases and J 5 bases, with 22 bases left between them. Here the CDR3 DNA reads TGCGCCAGCAGTGGGGGGGACATCCGAGGGGTTTATGGCTACACCTTC. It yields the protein CASSGGDIRGVYGYTF.

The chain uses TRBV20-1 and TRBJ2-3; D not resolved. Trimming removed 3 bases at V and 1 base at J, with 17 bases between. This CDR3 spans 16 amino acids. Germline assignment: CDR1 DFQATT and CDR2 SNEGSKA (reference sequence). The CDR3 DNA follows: TGCAGTGCTAGTATGTTTATTGGGTTGGGCACAGATACGCAGTATTTT. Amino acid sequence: CSASMFIGLGTDTQYF.